Listed here is a single T cell receptor (beta chain). These data come from a study of blood T cell repertoires in COVID-19. The germline gives CDR1 KGHSH, CDR2 LQKENI. V lost 3 bases to trimming and J lost 6 bases, with 13 bases between them. This CDR3 contains 14 residues. Original processing notes: Cell counts per sample came from amplifying reference gene primers. Sequencing was performed with immunoSEQ multiplex PCR; in TCRdb, only in-frame clones are kept and a portion is missing. V and J calls and clone size are those listed in that table; D and trimming were worked out from the DNA. The sample carries 390,000 or so clones, more than 80% recorded once.

Material for sequencing was peripheral blood. The source of this sequence is a young woman with COVID-19, enrolled during active disease. V is TRBV18 and J is TRBJ2-3; D is perhaps TRBD2 (6 bases). The DNA for the CDR3 is TGTGCCAGCTCACCTATGACTAGATCCGATACGCAGTATTTT. It encodes CASSPMTRSDTQYF.